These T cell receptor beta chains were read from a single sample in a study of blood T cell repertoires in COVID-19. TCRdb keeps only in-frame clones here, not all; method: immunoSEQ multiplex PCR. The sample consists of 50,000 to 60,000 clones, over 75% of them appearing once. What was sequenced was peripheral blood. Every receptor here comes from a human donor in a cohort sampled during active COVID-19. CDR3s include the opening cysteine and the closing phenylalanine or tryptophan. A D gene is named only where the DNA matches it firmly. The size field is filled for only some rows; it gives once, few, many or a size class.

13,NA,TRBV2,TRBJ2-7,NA,TGTGCCAGCAGTAAACAGGGGCGGGGTGAACAGTACTTC,CASSKQGRGEQYF
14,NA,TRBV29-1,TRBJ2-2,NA,TGCAGCGTTGTCCAACAGGGGAACACCGGGGAGCTGTTTTTT,CSVVQQGNTGELFF
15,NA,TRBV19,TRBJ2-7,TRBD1,TGTGCCAGTAGTCCAGGGACAGTCGGGCTAGACGAGCAGTACTTC,CASSPGTVGLDEQYF
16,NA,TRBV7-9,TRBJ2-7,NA,TGTGCCAGCAGCCCCTTCGCCGGAGCCCTCTCCTACGAGCAGTACTTC,CASSPFAGALSYEQYF
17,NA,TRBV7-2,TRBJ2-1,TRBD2,TGTGCCAGCAGCCAGCGCCGAGGACTAGCGGGAAACAATGAGCAGTTCTTC,CASSQRRGLAGNNEQFF
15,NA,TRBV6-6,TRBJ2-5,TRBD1,TGTGCCAGCAGTCCTACAGGGGGCGCGAGAGAGACCCAGTACTTC,CASSPTGGARETQYF
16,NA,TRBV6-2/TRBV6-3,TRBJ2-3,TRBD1,TGTGCCAGCAGCCAACTCGGACAGGGGAGGACAGATACGCAGTATTTT,CASSQLGQGRTDTQYF
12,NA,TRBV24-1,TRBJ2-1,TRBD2,TGTGCCACCAGTGACCCGGGGGGGCAGCAGTTCTTC,CATSDPGGQQFF
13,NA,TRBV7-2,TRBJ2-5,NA,TGTGCCAGCAGCCCAGGACAGAAAGAGACCCAGTACTTC,CASSPGQKETQYF
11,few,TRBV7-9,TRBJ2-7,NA,TGTGCCAGCAGCTTAATACAGGAGCAGTACTTC,CASSLIQEQYF
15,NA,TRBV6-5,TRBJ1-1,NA,TGTGCCAGCAGTCAACTCTCGGACAGCTACACTGAAGCTTTCTTT,CASSQLSDSYTEAFF
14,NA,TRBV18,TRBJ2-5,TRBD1,TGTGCCAGCTCCCCTACGGACAGGGACGAGACCCAGTACTTC,CASSPTDRDETQYF
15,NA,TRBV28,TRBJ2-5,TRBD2,TGTGCCAGCAAGCGGGAGGGCCTGTACCAAGAGACCCAGTACTTC,CASKREGLYQETQYF
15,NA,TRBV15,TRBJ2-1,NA,TGTGCCACCAGCATATCGTGGCTAGCGAGCAATGAGCAGTTCTTC,CATSISWLASNEQFF
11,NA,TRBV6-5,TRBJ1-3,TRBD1,TGTGCCGGAGGACAGGGACACACCATATATTTT,CAGGQGHTIYF
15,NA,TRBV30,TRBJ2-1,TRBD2,TGTGCCTGCCCCCGGACTAGCGGGAGAGACAATGAGCAGTTCTTC,CACPRTSGRDNEQFF
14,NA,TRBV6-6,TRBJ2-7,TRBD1,TGTGCCAGCAGTTTTCAGGGGGCAGAGGGGGAGCAGTACTTC,CASSFQGAEGEQYF
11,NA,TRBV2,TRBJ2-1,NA,TGTGCCAGCAGTGTGTGGGAGGTGCTGTTCTTC,CASSVWEVLFF
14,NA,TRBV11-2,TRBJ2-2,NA,TGTGCCAGCAGCCCCACTAGATCCACCGGGGAGCTGTTTTTT,CASSPTRSTGELFF
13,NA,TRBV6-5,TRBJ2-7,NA,TGTGCCGTGCGATCACAGGGATCCTACGAGCAGTACTTC,CAVRSQGSYEQYF
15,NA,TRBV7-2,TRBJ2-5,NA,TGTGCCAGCAGCTCCTTTAGCGCAGCGCAAGAGACCCAGTACTTC,CASSSFSAAQETQYF
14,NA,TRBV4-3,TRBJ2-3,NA,TGCGCCAGCAGCCCCCGGGAGTTCACAGATACGCAGTATTTT,CASSPREFTDTQYF
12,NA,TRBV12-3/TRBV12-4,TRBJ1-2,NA,NA,CASSSSGFGYTF
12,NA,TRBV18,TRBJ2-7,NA,TGTGCCAGCTCACCGTACTCCTACGAGCAGTACTTC,CASSPYSYEQYF
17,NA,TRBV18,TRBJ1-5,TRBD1,TGTGCCAGCTCACCCCCGGGACAGGGAATGAGCAATCAGCCCCAGCATTTT,CASSPPGQGMSNQPQHF
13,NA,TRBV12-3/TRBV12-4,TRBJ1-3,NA,TGTGCCAGCAGTCAGGGTCAGGGAAACACCATATATTTT,CASSQGQGNTIYF
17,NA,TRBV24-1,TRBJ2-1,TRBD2,TGTGCCACCAGTGATTTACCGGGACTAGGAACCTACAATGAGCAGTTCTTC,CATSDLPGLGTYNEQFF
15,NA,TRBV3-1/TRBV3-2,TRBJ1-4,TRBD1,TGTGCCAGCAGCCACGTACCGACAGGGCGTGAAAAACTGTTTTTT,CASSHVPTGREKLFF
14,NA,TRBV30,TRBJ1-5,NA,TGTGCCTGGAGCGCAAATGGGGGCCGGCAGCCCCAGCATTTT,CAWSANGGRQPQHF
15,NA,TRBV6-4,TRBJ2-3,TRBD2,TGTGCCAGCAGTGGCCCCTCCGGGGCGGGAGGTACGCAGTATTTT,CASSGPSGAGGTQYF
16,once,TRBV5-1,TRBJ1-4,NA,TGCGCCAGCAGCCGCACTACGGGGGTAACTAATGAAAAACTGTTTTTT,CASSRTTGVTNEKLFF
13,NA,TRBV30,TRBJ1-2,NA,TGTGCCTGGAGTGTTCCAGGGAGGGCTGGCTACACCTTC,CAWSVPGRAGYTF
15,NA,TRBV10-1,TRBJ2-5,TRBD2,TGCGCCAGCAGTGAGGGCGCTAGCGGGCAAGAGACCCAGTACTTC,CASSEGASGQETQYF
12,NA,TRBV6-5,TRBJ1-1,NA,TGTGCCAGCGCGGGATTGAACACTGAAGCTTTCTTT,CASAGLNTEAFF
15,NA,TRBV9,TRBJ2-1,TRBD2,TGTGCCAGCAGCGTCCCGCTAGCGGGGTACAATGAGCAGTTCTTC,CASSVPLAGYNEQFF
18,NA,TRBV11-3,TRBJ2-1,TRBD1,TGTGCCAGCAGCCCGGGGACAGGTACTAAGAGCTCCTACAATGAGCAGTTCTTC,CASSPGTGTKSSYNEQFF
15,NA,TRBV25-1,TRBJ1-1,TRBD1,TGTGCCAGCAGTGACCCCGGGACAGGGGGGGCTGAAGCTTTCTTT,CASSDPGTGGAEAFF
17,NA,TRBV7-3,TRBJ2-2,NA,TGTGCCAGCAGCTTAGATGTCGGCAGGGGGAACACCGGGGAGCTGTTTTTT,CASSLDVGRGNTGELFF
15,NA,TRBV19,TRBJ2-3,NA,TGTGCCAGTACGAGCCTTGGGGCCCTCACAGATACGCAGTATTTT,CASTSLGALTDTQYF
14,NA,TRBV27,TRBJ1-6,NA,TGTGCCAGCAGTTTCGGCTCCTATAATTCACCCCTCCACTTT,CASSFGSYNSPLHF
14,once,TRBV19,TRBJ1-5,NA,TGTGCCACTGCAAAAGAAGTACTCAATCAGCCCCAGCATTTT,CATAKEVLNQPQHF
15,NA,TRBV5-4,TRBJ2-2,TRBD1,TGTGCCAGCAGCTTGGGAGACAGGGCCTCCGGGGAGCTGTTTTTT,CASSLGDRASGELFF
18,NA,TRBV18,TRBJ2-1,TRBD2,TGTGCCAGCTCCCCCTCCCTTTCTCTGGCGGGAGGGAGGCATGAGCAGTTCTTC,CASSPSLSLAGGRHEQFF
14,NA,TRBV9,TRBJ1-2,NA,TGTGCCAGCAGCGTAATGGAGGGTACCTATGGCTACACCTTC,CASSVMEGTYGYTF
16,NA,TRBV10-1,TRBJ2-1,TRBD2,TGCGCCAGCAGTGATCTTGGACTAGCGGGACACAATGAGCAGTTCTTC,CASSDLGLAGHNEQFF
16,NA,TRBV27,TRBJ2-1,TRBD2,TGTGCCAGCACCCCGACTAGCGGATCATCTTACAATGAGCAGTTCTTC,CASTPTSGSSYNEQFF
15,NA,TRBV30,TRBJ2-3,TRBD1,TGTGCCTGGAGTGTACCAGGGGGCCGGGTTGCTACGCAGTATTTT,CAWSVPGGRVATQYF
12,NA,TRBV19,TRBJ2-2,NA,TGTGCCAGTAGTCCCTCGAGCGGGGAGCTGTTTTTT,CASSPSSGELFF
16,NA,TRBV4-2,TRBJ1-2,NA,TGTGCCAGCAGCCAAGATCAGGCAGACAATAACTATGGCTACACCTTC,CASSQDQADNNYGYTF
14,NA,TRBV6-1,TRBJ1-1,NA,TGTGCCAGCAGTTATAGGCCAGGGAATGCTGAAGCTTTCTTT,CASSYRPGNAEAFF
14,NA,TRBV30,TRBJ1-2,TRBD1,TGTGCCTGGAGTGTCGACAGGGGAGGGAATGGCTACACCTTC,CAWSVDRGGNGYTF
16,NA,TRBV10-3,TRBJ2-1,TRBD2,TGTGCCATCAGTGAGTCCGGGAGCGGGGACCGCCATGAGCAGTTCTTC,CAISESGSGDRHEQFF